This is a list of T cell receptor beta chains from one sample in a study of T cell repertoires in ileal Crohn's disease. TCRdb's copy holds only in-frame clones and misses some; the assay was immunoSEQ multiplex PCR. The repertoire holds over 10,000 clones, with about 82% as singletons. The material sequenced was ileal tissue. The receptor source for this set is an adult with Crohn's disease. CDR3s include the opening cysteine and the closing phenylalanine or tryptophan. The D gene is left open where the match is weak. Rows may omit the clone size; those that give it use once, few, many or a size class.

d_call	clone_size	v_call	j_call	cdr3_nt	cdr3_aa
.	.	TRBV19	TRBJ1-5	TGTGCCAGTAGTGAGTCCGGGGGCAATCAGCCCCAGCATTTT	CASSESGGNQPQHF
TRBD2	.	TRBV6-6	TRBJ2-3	TGTGCCAGCAGAATAGCGGGAGGGCCGGGAGATACGCAGTATTTT	CASRIAGGPGDTQYF
.	few	TRBV6-6	TRBJ2-2	TGTGCCAGCAATACCCAACAGGGAGCCGGGGAGCTGTTTTTT	CASNTQQGAGELFF
.	once	TRBV4-2	TRBJ1-1	TGTGCCAGCACCCCTTACGTCGGGGACACTTCAATGAACACTGAAGCTTTCTTT	CASTPYVGDTSMNTEAFF
.	.	TRBV18	TRBJ1-5	TGTGCCAGCTCACCTCATAGCAATCAGCCCCAGCATTTT	CASSPHSNQPQHF
.	.	TRBV2	TRBJ2-7	TGTGCCAGCAGTGAAGGCGGGAAGGGGACCTACGAGCAGTACTTC	CASSEGGKGTYEQYF
TRBD1	few	TRBV5-6	TRBJ2-3	TGTGCCAGCAGCTCGACAGGGGGCACATTTACGCAGTATTTT	CASSSTGGTFTQYF
TRBD1	.	TRBV28	TRBJ1-5	TGTGCCAGCAGTTTTTTTCCCTTGGACAGGTCAAATCAGCCCCAGCATTTT	CASSFFPLDRSNQPQHF
.	.	TRBV7-6	TRBJ1-1	TGTGCCAGCAGCTACCGGGACACCTATAACACTGAAGCTTTCTTT	CASSYRDTYNTEAFF
.	.	TRBV6-4	TRBJ2-6	TGTGCCAGCAGTGACTCGTCAGGGGCGGATGGGGCCAACGTCCTGACTTTC	CASSDSSGADGANVLTF
TRBD1	.	TRBV7-9	TRBJ2-7	TGTGCCAGCAGCCGACAGGGGGCTATCAACGAGCAGTACTTC	CASSRQGAINEQYF
TRBD1	.	TRBV6-5	TRBJ1-1	TGTGCCAGCAGTTACCCGGGACAGATGAACACTGAAGCTTTCTTT	CASSYPGQMNTEAFF
.	.	TRBV19	TRBJ2-5	TGTGCCAGTAGTAACCAGCAAGAGACCCAGTACTTC	CASSNQQETQYF
TRBD1	.	TRBV27	TRBJ1-2	TGTGCCAGCAGTTTACGGGGACAGGGTTGGGGCTACACCTTC	CASSLRGQGWGYTF
.	.	TRBV2	TRBJ2-7	TGTGCCAGCACAGGTCTGTCTACCACCTACGGGCAGTACTTC	CASTGLSTTYGQYF
.	.	TRBV7-2	TRBJ2-1	TGTGCCAGCAGCTTAGCCTTTGATAGCTCCTACAATGAGCAGTTCTTC	CASSLAFDSSYNEQFF
.	once	TRBV4-2	TRBJ2-7	TGTGCCAGCAGCCAAGAGAGGGCTTCTGACTACGAGCAGTACTTC	CASSQERASDYEQYF
.	.	TRBV29-1	TRBJ1-4	TGCAGCGTGGAAGGCAGGTTCGATGAAAAACTGTTTTTT	CSVEGRFDEKLFF
TRBD1	.	TRBV6-5	TRBJ1-5	TGTGCCAGCAGGCCTAGGGGGCCTAGCAATCAGCCCCAGCATTTT	CASRPRGPSNQPQHF
.	.	TRBV18	TRBJ1-2	TGTGCCAGCTCACCTTTGGACGAAAGGGGTGGCTACACCTTC	CASSPLDERGGYTF
TRBD1	.	TRBV2	TRBJ2-7	TGTGCCAGCAGGTGGACAGGGAGGAACGAGCAGTACTTC	CASRWTGRNEQYF
.	once	TRBV5-1	TRBJ2-3	TGCGCCAGCGCAAAGGGGGACGGGTCCCCAGATACGCAGTATTTT	CASAKGDGSPDTQYF
TRBD1	once	TRBV11-2	TRBJ1-3	TGTGCCAGCAGCTTGGCCGGGACAGGGGTGTCTGGAAACACCATATATTTT	CASSLAGTGVSGNTIYF
.	large	TRBV12-1	TRBJ2-6	TGTGCCAGCACCGGGACAGAAGTCTCTGGGGCCAACGTCCTGACTTTC	CASTGTEVSGANVLTF
TRBD2	.	TRBV28	TRBJ2-1	TGTGCCAGCAGCACCGGGACTAGCGGTTTAGATGAGCAGTTCTTC	CASSTGTSGLDEQFF
.	few	TRBV5-4	TRBJ1-3	TGTGCCAGCAGCTTGGAGACAACCTCTGGAAACACCATATATTTT	CASSLETTSGNTIYF